This TCR beta chain was observed in a study of blood T cells in healthy people across ages. CDR3 size: 20 residues. V was clipped by 1 base and J by 2 bases; unmatched bases: 16. This clonotype was counted ten times or more. Antigen specificity is unknown. Using a J-beta primer mix together with a sample-barcoded 5' primer, a second PCR was run for about 6 to 12 cycles. TCRdb used MiXCR to reprocess the 5' RACE reads, holding one entry per CDR3 protein. Of under 1,100,000 distinct CDR3 sequences in the sample, about 23% were seen once. Study results and caveats: CMV status of donors was not determined, possibly confounding expanded clonotype changes.

These same data were also listed under a study on T cells of mothers and their children. As that report states: Amplification in the second PCR used the M1S primer, which added sample barcodes and 2-4 random nucleotides. Versus unrelated pairs, overlap was slightly higher in related mother-child pairs, without reaching significance.

V usage is TRBV12-3 or TRBV12-4 and J usage is TRBJ1-5; 8 bases fit TRBD1. Sequencing used blood. This clonotype originated in a girl aged 2 to 9 in good health. The CDR3 spells CASSLGPQTGDWGGNQPQHF. The CDR3 DNA reads as TGTGCCAGCAGTTTAGGCCCCCAGACAGGGGATTGGGGTGGCAATCAGCCCCAGCATTTT.